These T cell receptor beta chains were read from a single sample in a study of CD8+CD57+ T cells in acquired aplastic anemia. TCRdb reprocessed the reads via MiXCR and lists one record per CDR3 protein. The data hold just over 450,000 distinct CDR3 sequences, with around 30% observed a single time. The specimen was sorted CD4+, CD8+, or CD8+CD57+ T cells (not recorded which) from PBMCs. These receptors all come from a human donor with aplastic anemia. The CDR3 runs from the conserved cysteine through the conserved F or W. The D gene is left open where the match is weak. Clone size is shown for a subset of rows, as once, few, many or a class of expanded clone.

16	TRBV9	-	TRBJ1-2	-	CASSPSRVTTSYGYTF	TGTGCCAGCAGCCCGTCAAGGGTCACTACTAGCTATGGCTACACCTTC
13	TRBV2	-	TRBJ1-4	-	CATRASPEEKLFF	TGTGCCACTCGGGCGTCCCCAGAGGAAAAACTGTTTTTT
15	TRBV6-1	-	TRBJ2-3	-	CASPPPRVNTDTQYF	TGTGCCAGCCCGCCCCCGAGGGTGAACACAGATACGCAGTATTTT
10	TRBV19	-	TRBJ1-6	-	CASTPNPHGF	TGTGCCAGTACCCCAAACCCCCACGGCTTT
11	TRBV24-1	-	TRBJ2-5	-	CATSRGAGHVF	TGTGCCACCAGTCGTGGGGCAGGACACGTCTTC
14	TRBV4-2	many	TRBJ1-2	-	CASSQGTLHYGYTF	TGTGCCAGCAGCCAAGGGACATTGCACTATGGCTACACCTTC
13	TRBV7-9	many	TRBJ1-2	-	CASSLDSDNGYTF	TGTGCCAGCAGCTTAGATTCGGACAATGGCTACACCTTC
15	TRBV20-1	few	TRBJ2-7	TRBD2	CSAPHRREVRDEQYF	TGCAGTGCCCCCCACCGCCGGGAGGTAAGGGACGAGCAGTACTTC
13	TRBV5-6	few	TRBJ2-7	-	CASSGSSPYEQYF	TGTGCCAGCAGCGGCTCGTCCCCCTACGAGCAGTACTTC
15	TRBV2	many	TRBJ1-6	TRBD1	CASSEDPQGVSPLHF	TGTGCCAGCAGTGAAGATCCACAGGGGGTCTCACCCCTCCACTTT
14	TRBV19	-	TRBJ1-6	-	CASSIVKGDSPLHF	TGTGCCAGTAGTATAGTAAAAGGCGATTCACCCCTCCACTTT
13	TRBV24-1	-	TRBJ2-7	-	CATSDLRTYEQYF	TGTGCCACCAGTGATTTGCGGACCTACGAGCAGTACTTC
14	TRBV6-5	few	TRBJ2-7	TRBD2	CASSYQAGPYEQYF	TGTGCCAGCAGTTACCAAGCGGGGCCCTACGAGCAGTACTTC
13	TRBV10-3	few	TRBJ2-1	-	CAISADSPNEQFF	TGTGCCATCAGTGCGGACAGTCCCAATGAGCAGTTCTTC